Reported below is one T cell receptor (beta chain). The clone's antigen remains unknown. Base qualities are not at hand, and no much larger clone is one base apart. The CDR3 runs 14 residues from the cysteine to the phenylalanine. Kept here is only the CDR3 DNA, which spans 42 bases and is read in frame from base 1. Based on the germline V gene, the CDR1 and CDR2 sequences are SGHTA and FQGNSA. At the junction V is shortened by 5 bases and J by 2 bases; bases outside the gene matches: 5. The tumors sampled were post-treatment primary, local recurrence and metastasis specimens taken from patients with a poor prognosis. TCR beta chain CDR3 regions were immunosequenced using the ImmunoSEQ Assay (Adaptive Biotechnologies). From the authors' description of their analysis: The ImmunoSEQ Analyzer platform was used to export TCRB rearrangements, read counts, read proportions and gene usage. T-cell clonality was calculated from productive rearrangements as 1 minus Pielou's evenness. In the clonal space homeostasis analysis, clonotypes were sorted into rare, small, medium, large or hyperexpanded (0.01 to 1 of the repertoire) bins. TCR productive clonality was compared across immune clusters C1, C2 and C3 using the Wilcoxon rank sum test. As stored in TCRdb, this immuneACCESS dataset retains in-frame rearrangements with V and J assigned. A fraction of the clones does not appear; measured against another copy, unresolved V genes explain less than half of the discrepancy, and the remainder lacks a known reason. V, J and clone size were drawn from that table, and D and trimming were deduced from the DNA. In this sample the table shows roughly 700 clones, approximately 80% of which occur a single time. The ten largest account for 16% of the sample.

The data stem from a study of the immune and genomic landscape of osteosarcoma (dated by TCRdb to 2018 to 2021). Some background on the complete study: A total of more than 45 pediatric and adult patients with high-grade osteosarcoma made up the overall cohort, and the median age at diagnosis was approximately 27 years (range roughly 5-81). Poor-risk disease was overrepresented in the cohort, as 73% of patients had an unfavorable pathologic response to standard therapy and around 69% were deceased. In the overall cohort, about 57% of patients were male, and approximately 80% had localized disease at diagnosis. The study profiled osteosarcoma specimens with whole genome, RNA and T-cell receptor sequencing plus immunohistochemistry and reverse phase protein arrays to define immunogenic potential. TCR sequencing results were integrated with transcriptome, protein array and immunostaining data to characterize the osteosarcoma immunogenomic landscape. The goal of the study was to explain why immune checkpoint inhibitors show limited clinical activity in osteosarcoma. A couple of samples from the same tumor site were contributed by each of a few patients. What the work shows at the level of the full study, not this receptor alone: Because osteosarcoma is rare and all possible samples were collected, sample size was not determined by any statistical method. Higher TCR productive clonality was observed in the immune-hot C3 cluster than in the cold C1 cluster, although TCR productive clonality remained low overall. Alongside the frozen tumor specimens, matched blood was collected from only two patients. Clonality benchmarks came from external normal skin and healthy peripheral blood data rather than matched normal tissue. Productive TCR clonality was low overall, averaging around 0.097 with a maximum of roughly 0.3, suggesting limited T-cell clonal expansion. In five cases, the repertoire was dominated by a single hyperexpanded clone, and fewer than 100 T-cell clonotypes were detected in all five cases.

The receptor was derived from a woman in her sixties or seventies with osteosarcoma. The age is the age at diagnosis. The rearrangement combines TRBV7-2 with TRBJ1-2, with 7 junctional bases fitting TRBD1. Sequenced: tumor tissue from a local recurrence in the calf muscle. Taken with the paper, the label for cell subset or site translates to: locally recurrent osteosarcoma tumor. The base sequence is TGTGCCAGCAGCCTCTCGACAGGGAACTATGGCTACACCTTC. The translation is CASSLSTGNYGYTF.